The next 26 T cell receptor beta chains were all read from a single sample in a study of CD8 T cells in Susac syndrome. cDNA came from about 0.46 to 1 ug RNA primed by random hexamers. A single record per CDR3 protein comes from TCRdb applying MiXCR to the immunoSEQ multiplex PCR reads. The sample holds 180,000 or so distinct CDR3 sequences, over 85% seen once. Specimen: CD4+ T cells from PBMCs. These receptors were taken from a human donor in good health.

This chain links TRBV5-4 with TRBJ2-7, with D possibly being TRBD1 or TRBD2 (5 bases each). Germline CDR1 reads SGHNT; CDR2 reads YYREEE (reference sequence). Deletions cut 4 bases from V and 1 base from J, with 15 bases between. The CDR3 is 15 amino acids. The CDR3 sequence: CASSAGLGESYEQYF. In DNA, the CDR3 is TGTGCCAGCAGCGCTGGTTTGGGGGAGTCCTACGAGCAGTACTTC.

CDR3 protein: CSASPKETQYF. The CDR3 DNA follows: TGCAGTGCCTCCCCGAAGGAGACCCAGTACTTC. The chain is built from TRBV20-1 and TRBJ2-5; D is uncertain. The CDR3 extends over 11 amino acids. The V and J ends lost 6 bases and 5 bases respectively, with 10 bases between them. Germline values: CDR1 DFQATT, CDR2 SNEGSKA (reference sequence).

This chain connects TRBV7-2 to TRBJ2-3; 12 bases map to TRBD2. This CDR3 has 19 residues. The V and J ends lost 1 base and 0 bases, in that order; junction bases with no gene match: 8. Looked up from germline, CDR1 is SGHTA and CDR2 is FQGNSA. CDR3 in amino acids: CASSLDGGLAGWSTDTQYF. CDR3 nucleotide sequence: TGTGCCAGCAGCTTAGATGGGGGACTAGCGGGTTGGAGCACAGATACGCAGTATTTT.

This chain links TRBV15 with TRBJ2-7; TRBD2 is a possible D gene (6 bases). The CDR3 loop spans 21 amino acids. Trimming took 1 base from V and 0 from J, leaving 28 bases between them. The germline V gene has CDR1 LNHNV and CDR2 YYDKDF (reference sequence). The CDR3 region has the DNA TGTGCCACCAGCAGAGGCTTCCCCAGGCGTAGCGGCCAATCCCGCTCCTACGAGCAGTACTTC. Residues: CATSRGFPRRSGQSRSYEQYF.

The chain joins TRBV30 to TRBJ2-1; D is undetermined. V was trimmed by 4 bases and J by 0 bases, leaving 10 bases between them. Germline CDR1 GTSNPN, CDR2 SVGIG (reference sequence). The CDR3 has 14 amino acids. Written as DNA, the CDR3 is TGTGCCTGGAATGGTATTTACTCCTACAATGAGCAGTTCTTC. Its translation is CAWNGIYSYNEQFF.

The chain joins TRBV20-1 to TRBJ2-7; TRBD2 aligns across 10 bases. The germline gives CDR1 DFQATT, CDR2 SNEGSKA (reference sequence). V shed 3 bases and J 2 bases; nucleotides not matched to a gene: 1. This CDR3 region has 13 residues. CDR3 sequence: CSASGLAAYEQYF. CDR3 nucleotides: TGCAGTGCTAGCGGACTAGCGGCCTACGAGCAGTACTTC.

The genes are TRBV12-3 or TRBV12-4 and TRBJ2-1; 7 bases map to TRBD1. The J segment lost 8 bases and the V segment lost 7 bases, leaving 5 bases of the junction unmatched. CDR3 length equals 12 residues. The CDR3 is CASMTGSHEQFF. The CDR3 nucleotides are TGTGCCAGCATGACAGGGTCCCATGAGCAGTTCTTC.

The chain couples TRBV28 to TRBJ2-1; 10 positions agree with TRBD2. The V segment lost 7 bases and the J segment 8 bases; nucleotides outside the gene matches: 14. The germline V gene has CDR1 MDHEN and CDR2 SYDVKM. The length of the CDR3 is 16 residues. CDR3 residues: CASNDPSAGGPHEQFF. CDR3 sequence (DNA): TGTGCCAGCAACGACCCCTCAGCGGGAGGGCCCCATGAGCAGTTCTTC.

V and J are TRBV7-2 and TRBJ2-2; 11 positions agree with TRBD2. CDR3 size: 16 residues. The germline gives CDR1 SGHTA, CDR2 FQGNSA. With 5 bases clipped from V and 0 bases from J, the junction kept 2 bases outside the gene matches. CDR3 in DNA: TGTGCCAGCAGCCGACTAGCGGGGTCGAACACCGGGGAGCTGTTTTTT. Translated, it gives CASSRLAGSNTGELFF.

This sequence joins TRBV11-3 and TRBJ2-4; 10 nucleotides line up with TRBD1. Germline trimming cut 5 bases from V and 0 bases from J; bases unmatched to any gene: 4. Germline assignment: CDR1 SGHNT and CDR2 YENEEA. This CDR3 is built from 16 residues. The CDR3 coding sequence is TGTGCCAGCAGCAAAGGACAGGGGGTAGCCAAAAACATTCAGTACTTC. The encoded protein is CASSKGQGVAKNIQYF.

The CDR3 region is CASSQAVYEQYF. CDR3 in DNA: TGTGCCAGCAGCCAAGCCGTCTACGAGCAGTACTTC. This chain connects TRBV3-1 to TRBJ2-7; no reliable D call. Germline CDR1 is LGHDT and CDR2 is YNNKEL (reference sequence). The CDR3 has 12 residues. Trimming cost V 1 base and J 3 bases, with 4 bases left between them.

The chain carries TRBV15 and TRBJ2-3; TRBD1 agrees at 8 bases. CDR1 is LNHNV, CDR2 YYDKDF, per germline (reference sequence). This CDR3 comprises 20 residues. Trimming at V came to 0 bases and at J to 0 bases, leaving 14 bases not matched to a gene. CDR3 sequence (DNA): TGTGCCACCAGCAGAGATCGAAGGACAGGGTCCTATTCTAGCACAGATACGCAGTATTTT. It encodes CATSRDRRTGSYSSTDTQYF. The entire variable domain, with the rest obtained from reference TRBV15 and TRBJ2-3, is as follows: DAMVIQNPRYQVTQFGKPVTLSCSQTLNHNVMYWYQQKSSQAPKLLFHYYDKDFNNEADTPDNFQSRRPNTSFCFLDIRSPGLGDTAMYLCATSRDRRTGSYSSTDTQYFGPGTRLTVL.

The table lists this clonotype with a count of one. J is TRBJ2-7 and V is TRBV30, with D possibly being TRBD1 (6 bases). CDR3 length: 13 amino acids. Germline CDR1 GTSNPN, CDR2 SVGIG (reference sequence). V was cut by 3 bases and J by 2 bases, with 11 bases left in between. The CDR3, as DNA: TGTGCCTGGAGGCCAGGGGTACCCTACGAGCAGTACTTC. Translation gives CAWRPGVPYEQYF.

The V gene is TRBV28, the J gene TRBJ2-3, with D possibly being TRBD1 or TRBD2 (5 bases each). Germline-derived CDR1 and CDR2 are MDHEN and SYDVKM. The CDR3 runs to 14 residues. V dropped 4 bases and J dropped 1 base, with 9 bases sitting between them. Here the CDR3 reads CASSSGDRTDTQYF. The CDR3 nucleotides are TGTGCCAGCAGTTCCGGGGACCGCACAGATACGCAGTATTTT.

CDR3 DNA sequence: TGTGCCAGCAGCCCCCCGCGGCTAGCGGGTCGGGATACGCAGTATTTT. As protein: CASSPPRLAGRDTQYF. V is TRBV7-2 and J is TRBJ2-3, with 8 bases lining up with TRBD2. V was pared by 5 bases and J by 6 bases, with 13 bases of the junction left unmatched. The CDR3 covers 16 residues. Germline CDR1 and CDR2: SGHTA and FQGNSA.

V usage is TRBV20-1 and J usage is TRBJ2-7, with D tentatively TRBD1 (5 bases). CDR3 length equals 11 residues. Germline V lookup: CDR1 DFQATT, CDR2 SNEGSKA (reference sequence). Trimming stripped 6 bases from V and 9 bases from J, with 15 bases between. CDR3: CSAAGKGWQYF. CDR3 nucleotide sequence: TGCAGTGCGGCAGGAAAGGGGTGGCAGTACTTC.

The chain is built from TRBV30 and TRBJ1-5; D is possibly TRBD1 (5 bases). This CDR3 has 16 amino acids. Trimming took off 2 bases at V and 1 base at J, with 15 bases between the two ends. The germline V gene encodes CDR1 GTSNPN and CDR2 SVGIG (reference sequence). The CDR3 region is CAWSLKGEGSNQPQHF. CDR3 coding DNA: TGTGCCTGGAGTTTAAAGGGAGAGGGGAGCAATCAGCCCCAGCATTTT.

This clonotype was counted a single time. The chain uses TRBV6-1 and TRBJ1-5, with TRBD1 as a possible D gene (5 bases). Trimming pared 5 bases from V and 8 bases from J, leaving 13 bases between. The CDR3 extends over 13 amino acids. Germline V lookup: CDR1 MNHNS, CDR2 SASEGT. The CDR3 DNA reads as TGTGCCAGCAGTTCGACAGTCATGGAGCCCCAGCATTTT. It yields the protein CASSSTVMEPQHF.

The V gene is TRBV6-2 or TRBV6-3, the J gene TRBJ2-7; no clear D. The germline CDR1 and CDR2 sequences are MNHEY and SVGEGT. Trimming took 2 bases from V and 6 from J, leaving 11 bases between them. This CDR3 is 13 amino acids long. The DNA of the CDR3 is TGTGCCAGCAGTTACGCCCACACGAGCGAGCAGTACTTC. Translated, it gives CASSYAHTSEQYF.

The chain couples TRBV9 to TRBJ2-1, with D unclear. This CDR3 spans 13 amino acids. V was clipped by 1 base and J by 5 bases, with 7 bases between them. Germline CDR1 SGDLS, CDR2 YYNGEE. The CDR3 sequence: CASSVRQDNEQFF. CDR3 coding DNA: TGTGCCAGCAGCGTACGACAAGACAATGAGCAGTTCTTC.

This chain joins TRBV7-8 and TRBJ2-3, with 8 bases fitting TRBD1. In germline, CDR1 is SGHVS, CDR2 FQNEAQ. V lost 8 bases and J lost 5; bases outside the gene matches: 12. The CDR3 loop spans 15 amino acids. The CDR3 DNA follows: TGTGCCAGCGCACTCAGGGGGCATACGGAAGATACGCAGTATTTT. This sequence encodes CASALRGHTEDTQYF.

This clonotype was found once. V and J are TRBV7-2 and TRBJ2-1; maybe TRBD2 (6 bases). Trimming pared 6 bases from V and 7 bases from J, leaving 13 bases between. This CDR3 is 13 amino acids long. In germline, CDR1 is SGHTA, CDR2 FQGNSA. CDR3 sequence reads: CASSLWRGNEQFF. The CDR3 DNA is TGTGCCAGCAGTCTCTGGCGGGGAAATGAGCAGTTCTTC.

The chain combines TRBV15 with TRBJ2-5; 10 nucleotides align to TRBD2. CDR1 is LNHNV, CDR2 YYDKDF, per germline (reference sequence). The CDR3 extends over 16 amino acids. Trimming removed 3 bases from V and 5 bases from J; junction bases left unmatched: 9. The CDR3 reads CATSREAGGPWETQYF. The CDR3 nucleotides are TGTGCCACCAGCAGGGAAGCGGGAGGGCCCTGGGAGACCCAGTACTTC.

CDR3 bases: TGTGCCAGCAGAGGTCCGATGAGCTACGAGCAGTACTTC. As protein: CASRGPMSYEQYF. The chain recombines TRBV6-5 with TRBJ2-7; D not certain. CDR1 MNHEY and CDR2 SVGAGI come from the germline V gene. CDR3 length: 13 amino acids. The V end lost 6 bases, the J end lost 3 bases, and 12 bases lay between the germline ends.

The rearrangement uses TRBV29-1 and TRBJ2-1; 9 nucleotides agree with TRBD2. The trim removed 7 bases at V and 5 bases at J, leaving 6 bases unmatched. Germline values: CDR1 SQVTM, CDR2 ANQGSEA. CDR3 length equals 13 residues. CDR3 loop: CSAPTSGDNEQFF. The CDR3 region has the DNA TGCAGCGCCCCGACTAGCGGAGACAATGAGCAGTTCTTC.

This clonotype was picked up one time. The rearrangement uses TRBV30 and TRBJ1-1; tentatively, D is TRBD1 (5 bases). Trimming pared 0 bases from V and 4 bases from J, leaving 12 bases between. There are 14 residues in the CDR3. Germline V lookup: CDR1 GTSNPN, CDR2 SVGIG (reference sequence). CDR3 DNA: TGTGCCTGGAGTGTCGGGGCCCTTGGCACTGAAGCTTTCTTT. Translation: CAWSVGALGTEAFF.